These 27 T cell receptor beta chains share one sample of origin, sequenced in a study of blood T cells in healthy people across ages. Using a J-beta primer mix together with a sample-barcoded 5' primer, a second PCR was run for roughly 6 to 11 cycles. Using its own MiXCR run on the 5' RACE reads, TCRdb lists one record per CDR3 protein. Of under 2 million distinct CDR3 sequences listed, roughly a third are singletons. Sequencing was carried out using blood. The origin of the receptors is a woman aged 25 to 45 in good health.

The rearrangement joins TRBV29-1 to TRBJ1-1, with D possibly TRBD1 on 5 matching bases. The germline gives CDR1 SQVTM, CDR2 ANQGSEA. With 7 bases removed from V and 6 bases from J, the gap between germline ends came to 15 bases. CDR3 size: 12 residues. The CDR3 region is CSGGTVGAEAFF. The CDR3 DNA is TGCAGCGGAGGGACTGTGGGCGCTGAAGCTTTCTTT.

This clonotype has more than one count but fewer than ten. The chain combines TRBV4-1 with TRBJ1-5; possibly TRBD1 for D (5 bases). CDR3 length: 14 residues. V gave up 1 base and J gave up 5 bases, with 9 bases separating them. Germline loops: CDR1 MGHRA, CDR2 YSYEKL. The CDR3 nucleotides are TGCGCCAGCAGCCAAGTATCGGGGGATCAGCCCCAGCATTTT. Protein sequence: CASSQVSGDQPQHF.

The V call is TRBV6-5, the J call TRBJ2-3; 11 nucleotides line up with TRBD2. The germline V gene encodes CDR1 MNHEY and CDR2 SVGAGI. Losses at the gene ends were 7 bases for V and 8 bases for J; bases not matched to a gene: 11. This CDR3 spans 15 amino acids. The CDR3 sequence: CASNPSGGSVGTQYF. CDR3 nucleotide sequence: TGTGCCAGCAACCCTAGCGGGGGGTCGGTTGGTACGCAGTATTTT.

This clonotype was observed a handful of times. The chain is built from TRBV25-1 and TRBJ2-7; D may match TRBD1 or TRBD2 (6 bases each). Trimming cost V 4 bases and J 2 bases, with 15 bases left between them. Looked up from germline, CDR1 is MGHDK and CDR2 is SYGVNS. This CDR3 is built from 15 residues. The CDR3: CASSAPGGLAYEQYF. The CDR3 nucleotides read TGTGCCAGCAGTGCACCTGGGGGGCTAGCCTACGAGCAGTACTTC.

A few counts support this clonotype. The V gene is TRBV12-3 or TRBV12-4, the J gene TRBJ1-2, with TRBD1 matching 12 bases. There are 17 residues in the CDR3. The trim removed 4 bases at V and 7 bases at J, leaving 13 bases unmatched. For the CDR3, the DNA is TGTGCCAGCAGTTCTGGACCGGGACAGGGGGCAAACGGTGGCTACACCTTC. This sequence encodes CASSSGPGQGANGGYTF.

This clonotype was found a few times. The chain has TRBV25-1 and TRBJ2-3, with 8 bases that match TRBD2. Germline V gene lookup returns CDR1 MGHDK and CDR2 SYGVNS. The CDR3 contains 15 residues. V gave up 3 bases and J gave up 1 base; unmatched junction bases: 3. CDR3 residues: CASSDAGGRTDTQYF. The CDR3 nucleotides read TGTGCCAGCAGTGATGCGGGGGGACGCACAGATACGCAGTATTTT.

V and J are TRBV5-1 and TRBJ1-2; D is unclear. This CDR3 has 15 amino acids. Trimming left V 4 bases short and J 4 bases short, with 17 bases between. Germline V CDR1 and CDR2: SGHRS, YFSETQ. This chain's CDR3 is CASSAFSDGSYGYTF. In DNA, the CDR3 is TGCGCCAGCAGCGCCTTTTCGGACGGGTCCTATGGCTACACCTTC.

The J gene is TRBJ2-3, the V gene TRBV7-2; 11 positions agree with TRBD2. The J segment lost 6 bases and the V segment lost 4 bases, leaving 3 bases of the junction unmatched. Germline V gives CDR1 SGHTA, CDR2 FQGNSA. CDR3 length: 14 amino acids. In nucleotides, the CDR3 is TGTGCCAGCAGCTCCCGGACTAGCGGGGATACGCAGTATTTT. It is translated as CASSSRTSGDTQYF.

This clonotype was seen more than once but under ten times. Written as DNA, the CDR3 is TGTGCCAGCAGCTTATCGGTCGGCCAGACCCAGTACTTC. It translates to CASSLSVGQTQYF. V and J are TRBV7-8 and TRBJ2-5; D is ambiguous. The CDR3 runs to 13 residues. Per the germline V gene, CDR1 is SGHVS and CDR2 is FQNEAQ. V lost 2 bases, J lost 6 bases, and 10 bases lay in between.

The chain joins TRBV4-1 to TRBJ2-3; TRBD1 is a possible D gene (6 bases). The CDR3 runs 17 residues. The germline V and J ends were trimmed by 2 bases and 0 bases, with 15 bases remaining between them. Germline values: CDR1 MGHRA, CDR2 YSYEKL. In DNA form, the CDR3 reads TGCGCCAGCAGCCAATCCGGGACACGTCCTAGCACAGATACGCAGTATTTT. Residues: CASSQSGTRPSTDTQYF.

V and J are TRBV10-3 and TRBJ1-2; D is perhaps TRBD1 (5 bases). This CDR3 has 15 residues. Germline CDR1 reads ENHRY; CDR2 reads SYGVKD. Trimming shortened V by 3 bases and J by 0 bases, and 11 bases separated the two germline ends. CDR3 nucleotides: TGTGCCATCAGTGATTCTAGGGGTACTAACTATGGCTACACCTTC. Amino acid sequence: CAISDSRGTNYGYTF.

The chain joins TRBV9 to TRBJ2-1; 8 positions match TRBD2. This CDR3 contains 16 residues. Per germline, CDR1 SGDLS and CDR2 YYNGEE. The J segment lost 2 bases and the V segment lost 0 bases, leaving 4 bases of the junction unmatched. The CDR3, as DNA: TGTGCCAGCAGCGTAGATCCTAGCGGGCCCTACAATGAGCAGTTCTTC. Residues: CASSVDPSGPYNEQFF.

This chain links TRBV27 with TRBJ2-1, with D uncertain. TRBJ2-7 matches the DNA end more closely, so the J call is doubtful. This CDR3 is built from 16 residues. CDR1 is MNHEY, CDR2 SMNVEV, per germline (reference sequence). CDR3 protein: CASSFVAGSSYNEQYF. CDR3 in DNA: TGTGCCAGCAGTTTTGTTGCTGGAAGCTCCTACAATGAGCAGTACTTC.

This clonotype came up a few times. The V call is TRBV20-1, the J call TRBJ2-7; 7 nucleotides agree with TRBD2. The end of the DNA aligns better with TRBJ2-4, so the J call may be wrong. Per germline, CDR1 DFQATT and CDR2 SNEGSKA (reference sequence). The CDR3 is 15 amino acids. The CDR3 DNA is TGCAGTGCTAGATACCAGCCTGGGGAGGGAAACATTCAGTACTTC. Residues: CSARYQPGEGNIQYF.

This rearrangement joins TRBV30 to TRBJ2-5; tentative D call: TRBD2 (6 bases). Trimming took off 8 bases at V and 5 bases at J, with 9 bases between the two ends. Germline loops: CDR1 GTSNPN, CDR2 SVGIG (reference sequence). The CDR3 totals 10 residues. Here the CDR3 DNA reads TGTGCCAAAGGAGGGGAGACCCAGTACTTC. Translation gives CAKGGETQYF. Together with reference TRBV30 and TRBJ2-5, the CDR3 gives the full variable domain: SQTIHQWPATLVQPVGSPLSLECTVEGTSNPNLYWYRQAAGRGLQLLFYSVGIGQISSEVPQNLSASRPQDRQFILSSKKLLLSDSGFYLCAKGGETQYFGPGTRLLVL.

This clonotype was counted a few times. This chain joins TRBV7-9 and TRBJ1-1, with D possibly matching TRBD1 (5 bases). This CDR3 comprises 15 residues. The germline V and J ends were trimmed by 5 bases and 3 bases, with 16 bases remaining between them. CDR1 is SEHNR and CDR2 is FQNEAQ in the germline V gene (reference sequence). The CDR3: CASSARGQKDTEAFF. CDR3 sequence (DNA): TGTGCCAGCAGCGCCCGGGGCCAGAAAGACACTGAAGCTTTCTTT.

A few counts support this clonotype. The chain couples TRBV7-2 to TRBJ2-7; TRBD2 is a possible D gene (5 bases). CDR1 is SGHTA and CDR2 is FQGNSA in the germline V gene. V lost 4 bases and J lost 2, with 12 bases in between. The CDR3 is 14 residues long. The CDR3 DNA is TGTGCCAGCAGCTGGACTGCCAAAACCTACGAGCAGTACTTC. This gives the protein CASSWTAKTYEQYF.

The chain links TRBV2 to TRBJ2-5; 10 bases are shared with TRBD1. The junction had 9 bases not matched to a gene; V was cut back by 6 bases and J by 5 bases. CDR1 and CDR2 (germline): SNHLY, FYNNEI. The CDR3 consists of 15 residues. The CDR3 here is CASSRGTGVLETQYF. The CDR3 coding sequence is TGTGCCAGCAGCCGGGGGACAGGGGTTTTGGAGACCCAGTACTTC.

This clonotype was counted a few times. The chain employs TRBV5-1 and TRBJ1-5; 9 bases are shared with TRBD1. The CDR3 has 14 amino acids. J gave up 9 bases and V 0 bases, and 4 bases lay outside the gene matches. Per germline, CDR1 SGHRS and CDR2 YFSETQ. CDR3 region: CASSLGQGEWPQHF. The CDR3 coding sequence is TGCGCCAGCAGCTTGGGACAGGGGGAATGGCCCCAGCATTTT.

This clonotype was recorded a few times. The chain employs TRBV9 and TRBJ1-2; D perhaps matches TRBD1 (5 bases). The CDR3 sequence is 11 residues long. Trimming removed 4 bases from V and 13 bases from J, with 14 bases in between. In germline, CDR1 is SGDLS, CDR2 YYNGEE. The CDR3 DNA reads TGTGCCAGCAGCTCGGGACCGCCCTTCACCTTC. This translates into CASSSGPPFTF.

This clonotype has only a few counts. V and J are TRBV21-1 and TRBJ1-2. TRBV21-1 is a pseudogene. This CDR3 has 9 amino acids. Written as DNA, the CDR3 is TGTGCCAGCGCGTCTGGCTACACCTTC. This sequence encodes CASASGYTF.

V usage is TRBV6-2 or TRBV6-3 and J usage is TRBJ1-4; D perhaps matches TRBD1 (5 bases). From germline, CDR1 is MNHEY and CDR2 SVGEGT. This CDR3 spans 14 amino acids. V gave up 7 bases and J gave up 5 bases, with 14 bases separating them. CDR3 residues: CASKPGRENEKLFF. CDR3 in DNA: TGTGCCAGCAAACCGGGACGGGAAAATGAAAAACTGTTTTTT.

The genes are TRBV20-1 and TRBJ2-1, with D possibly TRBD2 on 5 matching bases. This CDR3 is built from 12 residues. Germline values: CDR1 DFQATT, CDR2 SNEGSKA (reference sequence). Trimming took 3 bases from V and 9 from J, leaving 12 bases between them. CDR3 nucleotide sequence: TGCAGTGCTAGGCACGTAAGCGGTGAGCAGTTCTTC. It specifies CSARHVSGEQFF.

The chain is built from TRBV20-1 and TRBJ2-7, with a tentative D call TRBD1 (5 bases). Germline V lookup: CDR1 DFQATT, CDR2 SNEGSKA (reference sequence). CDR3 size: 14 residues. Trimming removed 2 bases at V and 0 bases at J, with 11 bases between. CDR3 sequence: CSARRTRVSYEQYF. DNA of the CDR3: TGCAGTGCTAGACGGACAAGGGTCTCCTACGAGCAGTACTTC.

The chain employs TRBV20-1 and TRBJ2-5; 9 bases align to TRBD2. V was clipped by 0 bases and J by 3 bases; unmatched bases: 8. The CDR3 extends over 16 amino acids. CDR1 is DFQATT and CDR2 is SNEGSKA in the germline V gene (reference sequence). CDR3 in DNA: TGCAGTGCTAGAGATCTGGCTAGCGGGACTAAAGAGACCCAGTACTTC. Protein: CSARDLASGTKETQYF.

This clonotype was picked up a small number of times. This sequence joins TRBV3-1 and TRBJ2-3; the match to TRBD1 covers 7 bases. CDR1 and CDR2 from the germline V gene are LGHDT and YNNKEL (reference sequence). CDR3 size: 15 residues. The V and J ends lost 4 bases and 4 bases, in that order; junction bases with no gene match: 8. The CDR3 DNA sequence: TGTGCCAGCAGCCCTCGGGACAGAGGGGCAGATACGCAGTATTTT. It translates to CASSPRDRGADTQYF.

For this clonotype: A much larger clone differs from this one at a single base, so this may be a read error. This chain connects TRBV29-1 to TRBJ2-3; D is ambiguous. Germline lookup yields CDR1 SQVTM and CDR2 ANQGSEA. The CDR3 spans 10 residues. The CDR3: CSAEDQTQYF. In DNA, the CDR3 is TGCAGCGCTGAAGATCAGACGCAGTATTTT.